The 16 T cell receptor beta chains given below trace back to one sample, sequenced in a study of T-cell memory formation after mild COVID-19. One entry per CDR3 protein results from TCRdb running MiXCR on the 5' RACE reads. The table includes 100,000 to 150,000 distinct CDR3 sequences, about 6.5% detected once. The specimen was PBMCs or a T cell subset sorted from them (not recorded which). The receptors stem from an adult woman who had mild COVID-19 (a few samples of this study predate the infection). Cell type and time point are not known.

In this sample, this clonotype turned up a few times. This rearrangement joins TRBV5-1 to TRBJ1-2, with a tentative D call TRBD1 (6 bases). Germline values: CDR1 SGHRS, CDR2 YFSETQ. There are 15 residues in the CDR3. V lost 4 bases, J lost 4 bases, and 17 bases lay in between. In nucleotides, the CDR3 is TGCGCCAGCAGCCGAGAGGACGGAGGGGGCTATGGCTACACCTTC. It yields the protein CASSREDGGGYGYTF.

This clonotype occurred many times. The chain links TRBV9 to TRBJ2-3; TRBD2 might be the D (5 bases). This CDR3 comprises 15 residues. Trimming cost V 0 bases and J 0 bases, with 8 bases left between them. Germline V CDR1 and CDR2: SGDLS, YYNGEE. The DNA for the CDR3 is TGTGCCAGCAGCGTAGGGCCGGGAAGCACAGATACGCAGTATTTT. It codes for CASSVGPGSTDTQYF.

The V gene is TRBV7-9, the J gene TRBJ2-1; no definite D call. CDR1 and CDR2 (germline): SEHNR, FQNEAQ (reference sequence). CDR3 size: 14 residues. Trimming stripped 2 bases from V and 5 bases from J, with 10 bases between. The CDR3 region is CASSLFNGHNEQFF. CDR3 sequence (DNA): TGTGCCAGCAGCTTATTTAACGGACACAATGAGCAGTTCTTC. Based on the CDR3 plus reference TRBV7-9 and TRBJ2-1, the full variable domain is DTGVSQNPRHKITKRGQNVTFRCDPISEHNRLYWYRQTLGQGPEFLTYFQNEAQLEKSRLLSDRFSAERPKGSFSTLEIQRTEQGDSAMYLCASSLFNGHNEQFFGPGTRLTVL.

This clonotype was seen at least ten times. This chain joins TRBV29-1 and TRBJ2-7; TRBD2 agrees at 7 bases. The V segment lost 3 bases and the J segment 6 bases; nucleotides outside the gene matches: 2. Germline CDR1 SQVTM, CDR2 ANQGSEA. The CDR3 runs 11 residues. This CDR3 is CSVEGGPEQYF. CDR3 coding DNA: TGCAGCGTTGAGGGAGGGCCCGAGCAGTACTTC.

In its sample, this clonotype was seen a few times. CDR3 residues: CASRMGQRSITGELFF. The CDR3 DNA follows: TGTGCCAGCAGAATGGGACAGCGGTCCATCACCGGGGAGCTGTTTTTT. The genes are TRBV27 and TRBJ2-2; TRBD1 aligns across 7 bases. CDR3 length: 16 amino acids. The germline V gene has CDR1 MNHEY and CDR2 SMNVEV (reference sequence). The junction had 11 bases not matched to a gene; V was cut back by 6 bases and J by 4 bases.

This sequence joins TRBV3-1 and TRBJ1-1; perhaps TRBD1 as D (6 bases). V lost 0 bases, J lost 4 bases, and 12 bases lay in between. In germline, CDR1 is LGHDT, CDR2 YNNKEL (reference sequence). This CDR3 region has 15 residues. This CDR3 reads CASSQDQGTSTEAFF. CDR3 coding DNA: TGTGCCAGCAGCCAAGATCAGGGGACAAGCACTGAAGCTTTCTTT.

This clonotype turned up a few times. The gene calls are TRBV7-9 and TRBJ1-5, with 9 positions matching TRBD1. Germline V gene data show CDR1 as SEHNR and CDR2 as FQNEAQ (reference sequence). The ends lost 5 bases at V and 7 bases at J; junction bases unmatched: 9. This CDR3 region has 15 residues. Here the CDR3 reads CASSPGQGPFQPQHF. In DNA, the CDR3 is TGTGCCAGCAGCCCGGGACAGGGCCCCTTCCAGCCCCAGCATTTT. Based on the CDR3 plus reference TRBV7-9 and TRBJ1-5, the full variable domain is DTGVSQNPRHKITKRGQNVTFRCDPISEHNRLYWYRQTLGQGPEFLTYFQNEAQLEKSRLLSDRFSAERPKGSFSTLEIQRTEQGDSAMYLCASSPGQGPFQPQHFGDGTRLSIL.

This sequence joins TRBV5-1 and TRBJ2-7; TRBD1 aligns across 10 bases. Germline CDR1 is SGHRS and CDR2 is YFSETQ. The CDR3 totals 14 residues. V lost 8 bases and J lost 5; bases outside the gene matches: 10. The CDR3 protein is CASALDRGLDEQYF. In DNA form, the CDR3 reads TGCGCCAGTGCGCTCGACAGGGGGCTCGACGAGCAGTACTTC. Filled out from reference TRBV5-1 and TRBJ2-7, the complete variable domain reads KAGVTQTPRYLIKTRGQQVTLSCSPISGHRSVSWYQQTPGQGLQFLFEYFSETQRNKGNFPGRFSGRQFSNSRSEMNVSTLELGDSALYLCASALDRGLDEQYFGPGTRLTVT.

This clonotype has a handful of counts. V usage is TRBV5-1 and J usage is TRBJ2-3; D unclear. Germline V gene data show CDR1 as SGHRS and CDR2 as YFSETQ. V lost 5 bases and J lost 2, with 15 bases in between. The CDR3 covers 15 residues. The DNA for the CDR3 is TGCGCCAGCAGAGACCGGGCGGACCCCACAGATACGCAGTATTTT. This translates into CASRDRADPTDTQYF.

This clonotype occurred many times. V gene TRBV25-1 combines with J gene TRBJ1-1; maybe TRBD1 (6 bases). Trimming left V 6 bases short and J 1 base short, with 18 bases between. Germline loops: CDR1 MGHDK, CDR2 SYGVNS. The CDR3 runs to 16 residues. This CDR3 is CASSSYAEQGNTEAFF. The DNA for the CDR3 is TGTGCCAGCAGCTCATACGCTGAACAGGGGAACACTGAAGCTTTCTTT.

A few counts support this clonotype. CDR3 coding DNA: TGTGCCAGCAGTTACTCATCCGGGACAGCCTATTACGAGCAGTACTTC. It translates to CASSYSSGTAYYEQYF. The chain links TRBV6-5 to TRBJ2-7, with 7 positions matching TRBD1. V lost 0 bases, J lost 4 bases, and 9 bases stayed unmatched. The CDR3 spans 16 residues. CDR1 is MNHEY and CDR2 is SVGAGI in the germline V gene.

The CDR3 coding sequence is TGCAGTGCTAGAGTGGAGGAGGCAGGGAGAGGCTACACCTTC. Its protein product is CSARVEEAGRGYTF. The chain employs TRBV20-1 and TRBJ1-2, with D perhaps matching TRBD1 (5 bases). CDR1 is DFQATT, CDR2 SNEGSKA, per germline (reference sequence). The CDR3 is 14 residues long. With 1 base removed from V and 8 bases from J, the gap between germline ends came to 17 bases.

Ten or more counts support this clonotype. This chain joins TRBV5-1 and TRBJ2-1; 11 bases agree with TRBD2. The CDR3 is made up of 17 amino acids. The trim removed 0 bases at V and 6 bases at J, leaving 8 bases unmatched. The germline CDR1 and CDR2 sequences are SGHRS and YFSETQ. CDR3 amino acids: CASSLELAGVSGNEQFF. The CDR3 DNA reads TGCGCCAGCAGCTTGGAACTAGCGGGAGTATCCGGCAATGAGCAGTTCTTC.

This clonotype was observed at least ten times. V and J are TRBV12-3 or TRBV12-4 and TRBJ2-7, with D maybe TRBD2 (7 bases). The CDR3 contains 16 residues. V lost 5 bases and J lost 1, with 18 bases in between. In nucleotides, the CDR3 is TGTGCCAGCAGTGGGAGGGACACCCGAAGTTCCTACGAGCAGTACTTC. Encoded protein: CASSGRDTRSSYEQYF.

This clonotype has only a few counts. The chain uses TRBV4-2 and TRBJ1-5; 9 bases are a match to TRBD1. The germline V gene encodes CDR1 LGHNA and CDR2 YNFKEQ. V dropped 0 bases and J dropped 3; count of bases not matched to a gene: 3. The CDR3 is made up of 16 amino acids. The CDR3 region is CASSQDRDRVNQPQHF. The CDR3, as DNA: TGTGCCAGCAGCCAAGATAGGGACAGGGTCAATCAGCCCCAGCATTTT.

This chain uses TRBV12-3 or TRBV12-4 with TRBJ2-2; TRBD2 matches 14 bases. The CDR3 runs 18 residues. V trimming: 1 base; J trimming: 5 bases; junction bases outside the gene matches: 6. The CDR3 here is CASSLGPGLAGETGELFF. CDR3 DNA: TGTGCCAGCAGTTTAGGACCGGGACTAGCGGGAGAGACCGGGGAGCTGTTTTTT.